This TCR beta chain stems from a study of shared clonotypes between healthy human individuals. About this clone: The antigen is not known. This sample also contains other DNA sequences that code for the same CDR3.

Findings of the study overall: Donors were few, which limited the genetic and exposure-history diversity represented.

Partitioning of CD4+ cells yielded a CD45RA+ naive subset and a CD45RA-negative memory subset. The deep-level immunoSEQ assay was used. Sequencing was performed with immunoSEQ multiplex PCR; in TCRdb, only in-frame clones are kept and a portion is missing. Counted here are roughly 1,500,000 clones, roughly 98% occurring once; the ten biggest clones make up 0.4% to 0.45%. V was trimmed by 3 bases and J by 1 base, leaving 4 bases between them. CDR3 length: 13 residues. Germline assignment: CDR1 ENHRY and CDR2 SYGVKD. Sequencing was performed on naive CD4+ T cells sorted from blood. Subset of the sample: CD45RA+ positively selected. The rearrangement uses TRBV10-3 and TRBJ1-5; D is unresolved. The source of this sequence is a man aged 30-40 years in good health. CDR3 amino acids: CAISDGSNQPQHF. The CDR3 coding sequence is TGTGCCATCAGTGATGGCAGCAATCAGCCCCAGCATTTT.